This T cell receptor (beta chain) was found in a study of T-cell reconstitution after alpha-beta-depleted transplantation in children. This clonotype was counted only a few times. Its target is not known. Preparing the TCRbeta library involved the use of unique molecular identifiers. TCRdb called the PCR reads again in MiXCR, with one record for every CDR3 protein. The repertoire includes approximately 400,000 distinct CDR3 sequences, 15% to 20% of them detected once, and about 32% sits in the top ten. Deletions cut 0 bases from V and 3 bases from J, with 13 bases between. In germline, CDR1 is MNHEY, CDR2 SVGAGI. This CDR3 region has 16 residues. General study results and limits: In patients about two months after transplant, alpha-beta T cells reportedly arose from several hundred expanded graft clones. Newly produced T cells mostly accounted for T-cell counts and diversity one year post-transplant.

The clonotype comes from a boy in the first two years of life who had a stem cell transplant for Wiskott-Aldrich syndrome, so the T cells may come from the graft donor. J is TRBJ2-3 and V is TRBV6-5; D perhaps matches TRBD1 (5 bases). The source was PBMCs, mostly from graft donor cells, collected 360 days after TCRalphabeta/CD19-depleted stem cell transplant. The CDR3 bases are TGTGCCAGCAGTTACTCGATCGTCCCAGGGACAGATACGCAGTATTTT. Residues: CASSYSIVPGTDTQYF.